This TCR beta chain was captured by sequencing in a study of blood T cell repertoires in COVID-19. TCRdb's copy holds only in-frame clones and misses some; the assay was immunoSEQ multiplex PCR. The sample gives 55,000 to 65,000 clones, approximately 90% of which show up once; roughly 8% is in the top ten. CDR3 length: 12 amino acids. V was cut by 0 bases and J by 7 bases, with 8 bases left in between. In germline, CDR1 is SGHRS, CDR2 YFSETQ. The chain carries TRBV5-1 and TRBJ2-7; D possibly corresponds to TRBD2 (5 bases). The sample was peripheral blood. This clonotype originated in a human donor with active COVID-19. The donor label of this sample is uncertain. CDR3 protein: CASSLDSGEQYF. In nucleotides, the CDR3 is TGCGCCAGCAGCTTGGATTCGGGGGAGCAGTACTTC. Supplemented by reference TRBV5-1 and TRBJ2-7, the full variable domain reads KAGVTQTPRYLIKTRGQQVTLSCSPISGHRSVSWYQQTPGQGLQFLFEYFSETQRNKGNFPGRFSGRQFSNSRSEMNVSTLELGDSALYLCASSLDSGEQYFGPGTRLTVT.